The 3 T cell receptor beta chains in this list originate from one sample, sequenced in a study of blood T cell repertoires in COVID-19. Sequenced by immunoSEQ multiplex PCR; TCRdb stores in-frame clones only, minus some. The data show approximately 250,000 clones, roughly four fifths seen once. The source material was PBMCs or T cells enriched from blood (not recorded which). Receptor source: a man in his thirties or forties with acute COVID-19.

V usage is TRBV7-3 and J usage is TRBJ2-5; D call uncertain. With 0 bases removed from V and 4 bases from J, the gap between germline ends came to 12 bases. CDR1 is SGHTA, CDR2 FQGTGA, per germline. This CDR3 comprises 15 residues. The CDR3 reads CASSLTVARGETQYF. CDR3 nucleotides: TGTGCCAGCAGCTTAACGGTCGCACGAGGAGAGACCCAGTACTTC.

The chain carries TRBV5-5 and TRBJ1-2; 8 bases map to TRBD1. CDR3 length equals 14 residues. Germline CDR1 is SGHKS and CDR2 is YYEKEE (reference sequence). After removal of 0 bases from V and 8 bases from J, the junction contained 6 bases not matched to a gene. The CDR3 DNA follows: TGTGCCAGCAGCTTGGAAGGACAGGGACGCGGCTACACCTTC. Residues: CASSLEGQGRGYTF. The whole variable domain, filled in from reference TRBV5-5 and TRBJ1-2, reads DAGVTQSPTHLIKTRGQQVTLRCSPISGHKSVSWYQQVLGQGPQFIFQYYEKEERGRGNFPDRFSARQFPNYSSELNVNALLLGDSALYLCASSLEGQGRGYTFGSGTRLTVV.

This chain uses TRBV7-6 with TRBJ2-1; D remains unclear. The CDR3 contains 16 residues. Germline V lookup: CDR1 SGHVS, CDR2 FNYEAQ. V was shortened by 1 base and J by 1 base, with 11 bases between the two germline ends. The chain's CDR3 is CASSLVGTSSYNEQFF. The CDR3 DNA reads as TGTGCCAGCAGCTTAGTGGGCACTTCTTCCTACAATGAGCAGTTCTTC.